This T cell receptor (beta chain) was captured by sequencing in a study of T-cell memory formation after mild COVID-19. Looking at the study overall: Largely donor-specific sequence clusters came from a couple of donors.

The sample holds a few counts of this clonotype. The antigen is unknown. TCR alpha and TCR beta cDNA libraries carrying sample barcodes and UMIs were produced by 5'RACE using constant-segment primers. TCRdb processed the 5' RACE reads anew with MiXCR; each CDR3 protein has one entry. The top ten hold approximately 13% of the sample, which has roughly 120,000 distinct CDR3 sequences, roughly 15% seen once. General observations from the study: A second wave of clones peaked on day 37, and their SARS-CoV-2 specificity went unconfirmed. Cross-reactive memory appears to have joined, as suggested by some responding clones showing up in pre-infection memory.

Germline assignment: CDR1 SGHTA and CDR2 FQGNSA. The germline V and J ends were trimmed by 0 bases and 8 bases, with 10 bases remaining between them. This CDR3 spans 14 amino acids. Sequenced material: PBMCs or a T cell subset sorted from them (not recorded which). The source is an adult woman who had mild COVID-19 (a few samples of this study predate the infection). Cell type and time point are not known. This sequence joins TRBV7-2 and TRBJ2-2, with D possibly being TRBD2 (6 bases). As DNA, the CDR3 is TGTGCCAGCAGCTTAGCGACTAGAATAGGGGAGCTGTTTTTT. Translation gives CASSLATRIGELFF. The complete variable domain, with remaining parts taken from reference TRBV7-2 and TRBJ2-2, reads GAGVSQSPSNKVTEKGKDVELRCDPISGHTALYWYRQSLGQGLEFLIYFQGNSAPDKSGLPSDRFSAERTGGSVSTLTIQRTQQEDSAVYLCASSLATRIGELFFGEGSRLTVL.